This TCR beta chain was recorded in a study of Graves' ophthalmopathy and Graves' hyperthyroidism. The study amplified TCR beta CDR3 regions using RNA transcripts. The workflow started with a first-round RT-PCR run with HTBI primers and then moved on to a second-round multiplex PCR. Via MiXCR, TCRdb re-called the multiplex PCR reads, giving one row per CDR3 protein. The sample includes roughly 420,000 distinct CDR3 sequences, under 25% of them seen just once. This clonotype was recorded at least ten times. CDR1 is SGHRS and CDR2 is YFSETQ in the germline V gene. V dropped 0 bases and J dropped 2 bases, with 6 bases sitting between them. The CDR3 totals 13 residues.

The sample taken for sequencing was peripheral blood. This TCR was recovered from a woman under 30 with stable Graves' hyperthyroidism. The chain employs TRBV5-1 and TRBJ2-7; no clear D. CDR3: CASSLGTPYEQYF. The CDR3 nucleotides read TGCGCCAGCAGCTTGGGGACGCCCTACGAGCAGTACTTC. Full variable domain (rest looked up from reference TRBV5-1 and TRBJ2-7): KAGVTQTPRYLIKTRGQQVTLSCSPISGHRSVSWYQQTPGQGLQFLFEYFSETQRNKGNFPGRFSGRQFSNSRSEMNVSTLELGDSALYLCASSLGTPYEQYFGPGTRLTVT.